These T cell receptor beta chains were read from a single sample in a study of spatial heterogeneity in lung cancer. Each CDR3 protein gets one entry after TCRdb re-called the 5' RACE reads with MiXCR. The table records approximately 21,000 distinct CDR3 sequences, 3% to 3.5% of them present only once. This material consisted of PBMCs, taken at surgery. Receptors originate from a female donor with early-stage non-small cell lung cancer. Both conserved end residues are part of each CDR3. The D gene is left open where the match is weak. Size is stated as once, few, many, or a class for an expanded clone.

d_call	j_call	v_call	clone_size	cdr3_nt	cdr3_aa
TRBD1	TRBJ2-2	TRBV25-1	many	TGTGCCACAGAGAGACAGGGGAAAAACACCGGGGAGCTGTTTTTT	CATERQGKNTGELFF
NA	TRBJ2-1	TRBV5-1	many	TGCGCCAGCAGCTTGAACCCGCCGGGAAAAGATTGGTACAATGAGCAGTTCTTC	CASSLNPPGKDWYNEQFF
NA	TRBJ2-7	TRBV12-5	once	TGTGCTAGTGGTTTTTCCGGGGCCTACGAGCAGTACTTC	CASGFSGAYEQYF
NA	TRBJ1-1	TRBV28	many	TGTGCCAGCAGGAGGTGGGACACTGAAGCTTTCTTT	CASRRWDTEAFF
NA	TRBJ2-1	TRBV12-3/TRBV12-4	many	TGTGCCAGCAGTTTGCGAACTAGAGGTGAGCAGTTCTTC	CASSLRTRGEQFF
NA	TRBJ2-2	TRBV14	many	TGTGCCAGCAGCCAGATGCGGTCGGCCACCGGGGAGCTGTTTTTT	CASSQMRSATGELFF
NA	TRBJ1-2	TRBV7-9	many	TGTGCCAGCACCGACAGTAACTATGGCTACACCTTC	CASTDSNYGYTF
NA	TRBJ2-2	TRBV4-1	medium-sized	TGCGCCAGCAGCCAAGATCCGTTGCTGGGCGAGAGCACCGGGGAGCTGTTTTTT	CASSQDPLLGESTGELFF
NA	TRBJ2-2	TRBV9	many	TGTGCCAGCAGCCCGGGACAAAACACCGGGGAGCTGTTTTTT	CASSPGQNTGELFF
NA	TRBJ1-2	TRBV12-3/TRBV12-4	many	TGTGCCAGCAGTCCAACTGGTAGGAACTATGGCTACACCTTC	CASSPTGRNYGYTF
TRBD1	TRBJ2-1	TRBV29-1	medium-sized	TGCAGCGTTGAAGGGCAGGGGGATGAGCAGTTCTTC	CSVEGQGDEQFF
NA	TRBJ2-3	TRBV6-1	many	TGTGCCAGCAGTGGGGTTTTGGACATCACAGATACGCAGTATTTT	CASSGVLDITDTQYF
TRBD1	TRBJ2-7	TRBV20-1	many	TGCAGTGCTAACCGCGGGGACAGGGGCTACGAGCAGTACTTC	CSANRGDRGYEQYF
TRBD2	TRBJ2-1	TRBV7-3	few	TGTGCCAGCAGCCCAAGGGGCGGGGGCAATGAGCAGTTCTTC	CASSPRGGGNEQFF
TRBD2	TRBJ2-3	TRBV7-9	many	TGTGCCAGCAGCGCTAGCGGTAGCACAGATACGCAGTATTTT	CASSASGSTDTQYF
TRBD2	TRBJ2-1	TRBV5-4	many	TGTGCCAGCAGCGCCAGGCTAGCGGGTACTAATGAGCAGTTCTTC	CASSARLAGTNEQFF
NA	TRBJ1-5	TRBV3-1	many	TGTGCCAGCAGCCAAGGTACAGGAGCTTCAGATAGCAATCAGCCCCAGCATTTT	CASSQGTGASDSNQPQHF
TRBD1	TRBJ1-4	TRBV29-1	many	TGCAGCGTTGCGGGGACAGCAAGTAATGAAAAACTGTTTTTT	CSVAGTASNEKLFF
TRBD2	TRBJ2-3	TRBV2	many	TGTGCCAGCAGTTGGACTAGATACACAGATACGCAGTATTTT	CASSWTRYTDTQYF
TRBD1	TRBJ1-2	TRBV18	many	TGTGCCAGCTCACCACCTCGGACAGGGGTACCCTTCTATGGCTACACCTTC	CASSPPRTGVPFYGYTF
NA	TRBJ2-1	TRBV6-2/TRBV6-3	many	TGTGCCAGCAGTCAGACTAGTTTGGGCAATGAGCAGTTCTTC	CASSQTSLGNEQFF